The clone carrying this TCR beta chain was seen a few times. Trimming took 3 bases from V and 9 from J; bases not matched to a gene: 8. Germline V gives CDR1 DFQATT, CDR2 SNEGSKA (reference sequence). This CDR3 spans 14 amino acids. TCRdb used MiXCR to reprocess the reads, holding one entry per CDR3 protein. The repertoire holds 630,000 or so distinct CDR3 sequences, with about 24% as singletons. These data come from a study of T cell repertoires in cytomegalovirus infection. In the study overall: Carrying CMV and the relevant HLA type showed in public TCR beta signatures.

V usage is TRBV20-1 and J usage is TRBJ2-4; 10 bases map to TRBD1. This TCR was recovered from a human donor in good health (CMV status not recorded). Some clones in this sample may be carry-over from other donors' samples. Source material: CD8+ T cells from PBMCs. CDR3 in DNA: TGCAGTGCTAGGGGGGGACAGGGGTTATTCATTCAGTACTTC. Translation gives CSARGGQGLFIQYF.